The T cell receptor beta chain under discussion was sequenced for a study of cytomegalovirus exposure and HLA in healthy donors. Of note for this clone: Its antigen is not known.

This PCR relied on a set of 60 Vbeta primers and 13 Jbeta primers. Sequenced by immunoSEQ multiplex PCR; TCRdb stores in-frame clones only, minus some. The data show about 130,000 clones, 76% seen once. The CDR3 spans 16 residues. V was pared by 3 bases and J by 0 bases, with 13 bases between. From germline, CDR1 is SGDLS and CDR2 YYNGEE. Whole-study results and caveats: With high specificity and sensitivity, the classifier reportedly diagnosed cytomegalovirus status.

The chain has TRBV9 and TRBJ1-3; TRBD1 is a possible D gene (5 bases). The specimen was PBMCs. The source is a man in his fifties in good health and CMV-seronegative. CDR3 nucleotides: TGTGCCAGCAGCGGCCGACAGTCCTACTCTGGAAACACCATATATTTT. Amino acid sequence: CASSGRQSYSGNTIYF.